Presented here are 27 T cell receptor beta chains from one specimen sequenced in a study of control samples from healthy donors and cancer patients. Assay used: immunoSEQ multiplex PCR; TCRdb lists only in-frame clones, some missing. Among some 140,000 clones listed, around 85% were seen once. Sequences were obtained from blood. These receptors originate from a woman in her twenties or thirties in good health.

V is TRBV4-2 and J is TRBJ2-3, with D possibly being TRBD1 (6 bases). This CDR3 is built from 16 residues. CDR1 and CDR2 from the germline V gene are LGHNA and YNFKEQ. Trimming shortened V by 4 bases and J by 3 bases, and 17 bases separated the two germline ends. CDR3 nucleotide sequence: TGTGCCAGCAGCCTAAGGGACACCGGGGTGACAGATACGCAGTATTTT. Residues: CASSLRDTGVTDTQYF.

CDR3 protein: CASTPQGTQNYGYTF. The CDR3 coding sequence is TGTGCCAGTACCCCTCAGGGGACGCAGAACTATGGCTACACCTTC. The chain joins TRBV19 to TRBJ1-2; D is perhaps TRBD1 (6 bases). Germline CDR1 reads LNHDA; CDR2 reads SQIVND (reference sequence). Trimming left V 7 bases short and J 2 bases short, with 17 bases between. The CDR3 totals 15 residues.

This rearrangement joins TRBV29-1 to TRBJ1-2, with D perhaps matching TRBD1 (5 bases). The CDR3 loop spans 15 amino acids. V lost 0 bases to trimming and J lost 8 bases, with 19 bases between them. Germline CDR1 is SQVTM and CDR2 is ANQGSEA. The CDR3 reads CSVEDRSGTGLGYTF. The CDR3 DNA is TGCAGCGTTGAAGATAGGTCAGGAACGGGGCTAGGCTACACCTTC. Supplemented by reference TRBV29-1 and TRBJ1-2, the full variable domain reads SAVISQKPSRDICQRGTSLTIQCQVDSQVTMMFWYRQQPGQSLTLIATANQGSEATYESGFVIDKFPISRPNLTFSTLTVSNMSPEDSSIYLCSVEDRSGTGLGYTFGSGTRLTVV.

On this clone: This CDR3 is also generated by other DNA sequences in the sample. J is TRBJ1-1 and V is TRBV2; no clear D gene. From germline, CDR1 is SNHLY and CDR2 FYNNEI. The CDR3 spans 11 residues. With 4 bases removed from V and 3 bases from J, the gap between germline ends came to 3 bases. CDR3 nucleotide sequence: TGTGCCAGCAGTGGTTACACTGAAGCTTTCTTT. Encoded protein: CASSGYTEAFF.

A single count supports this clone. This chain uses TRBV24-1 with TRBJ2-2, with 11 bases fitting TRBD1. Looked up from germline, CDR1 is KGHDR and CDR2 is SFDVKD. The CDR3 has 16 amino acids. Losses at the gene ends were 4 bases for V and 5 bases for J; bases not matched to a gene: 5. CDR3 nucleotides: TGTGCCACCAGTGACCCGGGACAGGGGGTAACCGGGGAGCTGTTTTTT. Amino acids: CATSDPGQGVTGELFF.

The chain has TRBV19 and TRBJ1-2, with a possible D match to TRBD1 (5 bases). CDR1 LNHDA and CDR2 SQIVND come from the germline V gene (reference sequence). The CDR3 consists of 12 residues. V lost 4 bases, J lost 7 bases, and 10 bases lay in between. CDR3 amino acids: CASSTGTGGYTF. The DNA of the CDR3 is TGTGCCAGTAGTACCGGGACGGGTGGCTACACCTTC.

The chain joins TRBV4-1 to TRBJ2-7, with no clear D. Germline lookup yields CDR1 MGHRA and CDR2 YSYEKL. The CDR3 runs to 13 residues. Trimming left V 0 bases short and J 12 bases short, with 15 bases between. Here the CDR3 reads CASSQDGDGPMYF. As DNA, the CDR3 is TGCGCCAGCAGCCAAGACGGAGACGGCCCCATGTACTTC.

V and J are TRBV5-1 and TRBJ2-5; weak D call: TRBD1 (6 bases). The CDR3 extends over 14 amino acids. Per germline, CDR1 SGHRS and CDR2 YFSETQ. V was pared by 5 bases and J by 7 bases, with 18 bases between. CDR3 nucleotides: TGCGCCAGCAGGTTGATGGACAGCGACCTGACCCAGTACTTC. It translates to CASRLMDSDLTQYF.

The chain links TRBV11-2 to TRBJ2-7; 9 positions agree with TRBD1. Germline CDR1 and CDR2: SGHAT and FQNNGV. The CDR3 consists of 13 residues. V lost 5 bases, J lost 3 bases, and 2 bases stayed unmatched. The CDR3 DNA reads TGTGCCAGCAGCGGGACAGGGATCTACGAGCAGTACTTC. It codes for CASSGTGIYEQYF.

This sequence joins TRBV9 and TRBJ1-5; D possibly corresponds to TRBD1 (5 bases). The CDR3 contains 14 residues. From germline, CDR1 is SGDLS and CDR2 YYNGEE. V dropped 0 bases and J dropped 9 bases, with 13 bases sitting between them. The CDR3 loop reads CASSVGEGKGPQHF. CDR3 bases: TGTGCCAGCAGCGTAGGAGAGGGGAAGGGGCCCCAGCATTTT.

The rearrangement joins TRBV25-1 to TRBJ1-3; unclear D gene. With 4 bases removed from V and 2 bases from J, the gap between germline ends came to 6 bases. Looked up from germline, CDR1 is MGHDK and CDR2 is SYGVNS. This CDR3 comprises 13 residues. This CDR3 reads CASSGAAGNTIYF. The CDR3 DNA follows: TGTGCCAGCAGTGGGGCAGCTGGAAACACCATATATTTT. The full variable domain, its missing parts supplied by reference TRBV25-1 and TRBJ1-3, is EADIYQTPRYLVIGTGKKITLECSQTMGHDKMYWYQQDPGMELHLIHYSYGVNSTEKGDLSSESTVSRIRTEHFPLTLESARPSHTSQYLCASSGAAGNTIYFGEGSWLTVV.

The CDR3 sequence is CATALRVSPLHF. The CDR3 DNA is TGTGCCACGGCCCTGCGTGTTTCACCCCTCCACTTT. V and J are TRBV6-5 and TRBJ1-6; D not certain. Germline CDR1 MNHEY, CDR2 SVGAGI. Deletions cut 10 bases from V and 9 bases from J, with 13 bases between. The CDR3 has 12 residues.

The V and J genes are TRBV6-5 and TRBJ1-1; D is uncertain. The germline CDR1 and CDR2 sequences are MNHEY and SVGAGI. The CDR3 spans 13 residues. Between the trimmed V and J ends, which lost 2 bases and 3 bases, there was a span of 7 bases. The CDR3 region has the DNA TGTGCCAGCAGTTACAAGAGATACACTGAAGCTTTCTTT. It specifies CASSYKRYTEAFF.

This sequence joins TRBV30 and TRBJ1-5; 7 nucleotides align to TRBD1. The CDR3 is 13 amino acids. With 1 base clipped from V and 6 bases from J, the junction kept 3 bases outside the gene matches. The germline V gene has CDR1 GTSNPN and CDR2 SVGIG (reference sequence). Here the CDR3 DNA reads TGTGCCTGGAGTGAGGGGGCCGGTCAGCCCCAGCATTTT. Amino acids: CAWSEGAGQPQHF. Using reference TRBV30 and TRBJ1-5 for the parts outside the CDR3, the full variable domain is SQTIHQWPATLVQPVGSPLSLECTVEGTSNPNLYWYRQAAGRGLQLLFYSVGIGQISSEVPQNLSASRPQDRQFILSSKKLLLSDSGFYLCAWSEGAGQPQHFGDGTRLSIL.

This chain connects TRBV7-6 to TRBJ2-3; 12 positions match TRBD2. Germline loops: CDR1 SGHVS, CDR2 FNYEAQ. The CDR3 runs 17 residues. The trim removed 5 bases at V and 3 bases at J, leaving 9 bases unmatched. The CDR3 region has the DNA TGTGCCAGCAGCGTCCCTAGCGGGAGGGAGGGAACAGATACGCAGTATTTT. Protein sequence: CASSVPSGREGTDTQYF. The variable domain in full, completed from reference TRBV7-6 and TRBJ2-3, reads GAGVSQSPRYKVTKRGQDVALRCDPISGHVSLYWYRQALGQGPEFLTYFNYEAQQDKSGLPNDRFSAERPEGSISTLTIQRTEQRDSAMYRCASSVPSGREGTDTQYFGPGTRLTVL.

J is TRBJ1-2 and V is TRBV14; possible D gene TRBD1, 5 bases. CDR3 length: 15 residues. Germline CDR1 is SGHDN and CDR2 is FVKESK. V lost 2 bases, J lost 3 bases, and 13 bases lay in between. DNA of the CDR3: TGTGCCAGCAGCCAACTATCCGACAGATACTATGGCTACACCTTC. The encoded protein is CASSQLSDRYYGYTF. Complete variable domain (other parts from reference TRBV14 and TRBJ1-2): EAGVTQFPSHSVIEKGQTVTLRCDPISGHDNLYWYRRVMGKEIKFLLHFVKESKQDESGMPNNRFLAERTGGTYSTLKVQPAELEDSGVYFCASSQLSDRYYGYTFGSGTRLTVV.

J is TRBJ2-2 and V is TRBV5-1; D gene uncertain. This CDR3 has 15 residues. V was cut by 4 bases and J by 4 bases, with 14 bases left in between. The germline V gene has CDR1 SGHRS and CDR2 YFSETQ. Here the CDR3 reads CASSRALDGTGELFF. As DNA, the CDR3 is TGCGCCAGCAGCCGCGCGCTAGATGGCACCGGGGAGCTGTTTTTT.

V is TRBV29-1 and J is TRBJ1-1, with TRBD1 matching 7 bases. The CDR3 length is 15 residues. Losses at the gene ends were 1 base for V and 0 bases for J; bases not matched to a gene: 5. CDR1 is SQVTM, CDR2 ANQGSEA, per germline. Here the CDR3 DNA reads TGCAGCGTTGAAGGTCGAACAGGGGTGAACACTGAAGCTTTCTTT. Its protein is CSVEGRTGVNTEAFF.

V and J are TRBV5-3 and TRBJ1-1; D not resolved. TRBV5-3 is an ORF, with its function uncertain. CDR3 length: 14 amino acids. The germline V and J ends were trimmed by 10 bases and 1 base, with 17 bases remaining between them. CDR3 residues: CAGWGRRANTEAFF. The CDR3 DNA follows: TGTGCCGGCTGGGGAAGGAGGGCGAACACTGAAGCTTTCTTT.

This CDR3 is CASSSGQNTDTQYF. The DNA for the CDR3 is TGTGCCAGCAGTTCCGGACAGAACACAGATACGCAGTATTTT. This chain joins TRBV28 and TRBJ2-3, with a possible D match to TRBD1 (6 bases). The ends were cut back, 4 bases at V and 2 bases at J, with 10 bases in the middle. The CDR3 consists of 14 residues. Germline CDR1 reads MDHEN; CDR2 reads SYDVKM.

The gene calls are TRBV4-2 and TRBJ2-5, with TRBD2 as a possible D gene (5 bases). CDR1 LGHNA and CDR2 YNFKEQ come from the germline V gene. This CDR3 comprises 18 residues. V was cut by 0 bases and J by 1 base, with 18 bases left in between. CDR3 sequence (DNA): TGTGCCAGCAGCCAAGAAGGAATCCTAAGCGGCCGCCAAGAGACCCAGTACTTC. Translating gives CASSQEGILSGRQETQYF.

Only one count was recorded for this clone. J is TRBJ2-7 and V is TRBV6-5, with D perhaps given as TRBD1 or TRBD2 (5 bases each). Trimming shortened V by 5 bases and J by 2 bases, and 13 bases separated the two germline ends. CDR3 length: 14 amino acids. Looked up from germline, CDR1 is MNHEY and CDR2 is SVGAGI. CDR3 residues: CASSRQRGAYEQYF. CDR3 coding DNA: TGTGCCAGCAGTCGACAACGAGGGGCCTACGAGCAGTACTTC.

The gene calls are TRBV5-1 and TRBJ2-5; the D gene could be TRBD1 or TRBD2 (6 bases each). Trimming removed 4 bases from V and 5 bases from J, with 15 bases in between. The germline V gene has CDR1 SGHRS and CDR2 YFSETQ. The CDR3 loop spans 14 amino acids. CDR3 coding DNA: TGCGCCAGCAGCCGGGGGCAGCGGAGCGAGACCCAGTACTTC. It encodes CASSRGQRSETQYF. Filled out from reference TRBV5-1 and TRBJ2-5, the complete variable domain reads KAGVTQTPRYLIKTRGQQVTLSCSPISGHRSVSWYQQTPGQGLQFLFEYFSETQRNKGNFPGRFSGRQFSNSRSEMNVSTLELGDSALYLCASSRGQRSETQYFGPGTRLLVL.

In DNA, the CDR3 is TGTGCCAGCAGTGAGCTGGCGGAGGGGAACACCGGGGAGCTGTTTTTT. It is translated as CASSELAEGNTGELFF. This rearrangement joins TRBV2 to TRBJ2-2, with D possibly matching TRBD2 (6 bases). Germline-derived CDR1 and CDR2 are SNHLY and FYNNEI. CDR3 length: 16 amino acids. V dropped 3 bases and J dropped 1 base, with 12 bases sitting between them.

The rearrangement links TRBV30 to TRBJ2-7; D could derive from TRBD1 or TRBD2 (6 bases each). Germline assignment: CDR1 GTSNPN and CDR2 SVGIG (reference sequence). CDR3 size: 15 residues. V lost 5 bases and J 3 bases, leaving 20 bases between the germline ends. The chain's CDR3 is CAWAVQGGVNYEQYF. In DNA, the CDR3 is TGTGCCTGGGCAGTACAGGGAGGTGTAAACTACGAGCAGTACTTC. The full variable domain, its missing parts supplied by reference TRBV30 and TRBJ2-7, is SQTIHQWPATLVQPVGSPLSLECTVEGTSNPNLYWYRQAAGRGLQLLFYSVGIGQISSEVPQNLSASRPQDRQFILSSKKLLLSDSGFYLCAWAVQGGVNYEQYFGPGTRLTVT.

The chain combines TRBV28 with TRBJ1-2; 9 bases align to TRBD1. This CDR3 is 15 amino acids long. The V segment lost 4 bases and the J segment 7 bases; nucleotides outside the gene matches: 10. Germline CDR1 MDHEN, CDR2 SYDVKM. The DNA of the CDR3 is TGTGCCAGCAGTTCGACAGGGGGGCCTGGAGGTGGCTACACCTTC. Its protein is CASSSTGGPGGGYTF.

This clone was counted only a few times. The V and J genes are TRBV7-3 and TRBJ2-1; 8 nucleotides align to TRBD2. Germline trimming cut 2 bases from V and 0 bases from J; bases unmatched to any gene: 0. The CDR3 totals 15 residues. In germline, CDR1 is SGHTA, CDR2 FQGTGA. DNA of the CDR3: TGTGCCAGCAGCTTAGGGACTAGCTCCTACAATGAGCAGTTCTTC. Protein: CASSLGTSSYNEQFF.